This TCR beta chain is from a study of T-cell memory formation after mild COVID-19. Points on this clonotype: Its antigen is currently unknown.

The study, taken as a whole, reports: Nothing confirmed that second-wave clones peaking on day 37 were specific for SARS-CoV-2. Among contracting clones, CD4+ were mainly CM/EM and CD8+ enriched in EMRA.

In TCRdb, the 5' RACE reads were re-called with MiXCR into one record per CDR3 protein. In the table there are approximately 340,000 distinct CDR3 sequences, approximately 15% of which are singletons. The sequencing sample was made of PBMCs or a T cell subset sorted from them (not recorded which). The TCR originated in a man in his late teens or twenties who had mild COVID-19 (a few samples of this study predate the infection). Cell type and time point are not known.

The CDR3 DNA follows: TGTGCCAGCAGCTTAGGAGGGGGTAACGAGCAGTACGTC. This sequence encodes CASSLGGGNEQYV. V gene TRBV7-9 combines with J gene TRBJ2-7; possibly TRBD1 for D (6 bases). From germline, CDR1 is SEHNR and CDR2 FQNEAQ (reference sequence). The CDR3 is made up of 13 amino acids. V dropped 1 base and J dropped 5 bases, with 9 bases sitting between them.